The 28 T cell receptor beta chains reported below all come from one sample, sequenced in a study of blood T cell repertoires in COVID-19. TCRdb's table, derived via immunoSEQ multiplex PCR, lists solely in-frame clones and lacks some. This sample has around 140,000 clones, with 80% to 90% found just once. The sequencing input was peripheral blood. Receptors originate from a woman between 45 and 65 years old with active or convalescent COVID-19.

The CDR3 region is CASSQDYRDTGELFF. In nucleotides, the CDR3 is TGCGCCAGCAGCCAGGATTACAGAGACACCGGGGAGCTGTTTTTT. The chain has TRBV4-3 and TRBJ2-2, with unresolved D. The CDR3 is made up of 15 amino acids. Per germline, CDR1 LGHNA and CDR2 YSLEER. V was shortened by 3 bases and J by 3 bases, with 11 bases between the two germline ends.

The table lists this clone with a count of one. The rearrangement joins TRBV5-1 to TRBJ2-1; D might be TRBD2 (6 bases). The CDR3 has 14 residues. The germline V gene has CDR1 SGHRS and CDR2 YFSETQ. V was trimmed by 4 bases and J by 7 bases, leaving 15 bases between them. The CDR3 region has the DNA TGCGCCAGCAGCCCTTTAGCGGAGGGGAATGAGCAGTTCTTC. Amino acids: CASSPLAEGNEQFF.

The CDR3 coding sequence is TGTGCCAGCTCACCAACCCGGGAGGTGTTGTACGAGCAGTACTTC. Translating it yields CASSPTREVLYEQYF. The V call is TRBV18, the J call TRBJ2-7; 7 bases are shared with TRBD2. The CDR3 has 15 residues. After removal of 2 bases from V and 4 bases from J, the junction contained 8 bases not matched to a gene. The germline V gene encodes CDR1 KGHSH and CDR2 LQKENI. The whole variable domain, filled in from reference TRBV18 and TRBJ2-7, reads NAGVMQNPRHLVRRRGQEARLRCSPMKGHSHVYWYRQLPEEGLKFMVYLQKENIIDESGMPKERFSAEFPKEGPSILRIQQVVRGDSAAYFCASSPTREVLYEQYFGPGTRLTVT.

The CDR3 DNA is TGTGCCATCCCAGAGGGGAGCGGGATTACGTACAATGAGCAGTTCTTC. Translation gives CAIPEGSGITYNEQFF. The V and J genes are TRBV21-1 and TRBJ2-1; TRBD2 was called by the table and not checked on the DNA. TRBV21-1 is shown as a pseudogene. This CDR3 spans 16 amino acids.

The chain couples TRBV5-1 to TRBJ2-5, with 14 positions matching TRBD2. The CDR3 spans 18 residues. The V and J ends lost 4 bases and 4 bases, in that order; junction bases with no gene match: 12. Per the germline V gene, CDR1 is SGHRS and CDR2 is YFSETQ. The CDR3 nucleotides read TGCGCCAGCAGCGAAGGGACTAGCGGGAGTCTGAGTGGAGAGACCCAGTACTTC. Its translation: CASSEGTSGSLSGETQYF.

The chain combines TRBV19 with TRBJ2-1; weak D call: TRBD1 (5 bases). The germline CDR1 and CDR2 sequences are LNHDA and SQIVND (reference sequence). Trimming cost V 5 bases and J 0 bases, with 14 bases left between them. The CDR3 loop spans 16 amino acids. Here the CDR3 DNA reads TGTGCCAGTAGTGCAGGGTTCGGTATCTCCTACAATGAGCAGTTCTTC. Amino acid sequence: CASSAGFGISYNEQFF. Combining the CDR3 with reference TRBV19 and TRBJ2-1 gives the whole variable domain DGGITQSPKYLFRKEGQNVTLSCEQNLNHDAMYWYRQDPGQGLRLIYYSQIVNDFQKGDIAEGYSVSREKKESFPLTVTSAQKNPTAFYLCASSAGFGISYNEQFFGPGTRLTVL.

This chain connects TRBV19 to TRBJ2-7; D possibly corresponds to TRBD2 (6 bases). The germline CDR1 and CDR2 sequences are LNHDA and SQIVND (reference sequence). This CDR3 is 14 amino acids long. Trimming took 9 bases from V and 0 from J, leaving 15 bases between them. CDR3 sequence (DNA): TGTGCCAGCCGTTGGCGGGGAAACTCCTACGAGCAGTACTTC. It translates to CASRWRGNSYEQYF.

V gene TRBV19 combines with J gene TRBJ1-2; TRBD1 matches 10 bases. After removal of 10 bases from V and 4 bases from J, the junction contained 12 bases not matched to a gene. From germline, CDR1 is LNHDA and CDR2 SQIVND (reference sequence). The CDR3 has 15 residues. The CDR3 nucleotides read TGTGCCACCAACGGACAGGGGGTTGGTAGCTATGGCTACACCTTC. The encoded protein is CATNGQGVGSYGYTF.

In DNA, the CDR3 is TGCGCCAGCAGTCAGGAGGACAGGGGACAAGAGACCCAGTACTTC. This gives the protein CASSQEDRGQETQYF. The chain recombines TRBV23-1 with TRBJ2-5, with TRBD1 matching over 9 bases. TRBV23-1 is an open reading frame whose function is uncertain. This CDR3 has 15 amino acids. V trimming: 3 bases; J trimming: 2 bases; junction bases outside the gene matches: 4.

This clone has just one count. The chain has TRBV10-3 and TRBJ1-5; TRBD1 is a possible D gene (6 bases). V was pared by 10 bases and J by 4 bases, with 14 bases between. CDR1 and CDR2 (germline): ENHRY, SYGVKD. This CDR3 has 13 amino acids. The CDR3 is CATSDSRNQPQHF. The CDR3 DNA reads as TGTGCCACCTCGGACAGTCGAAATCAGCCCCAGCATTTT.

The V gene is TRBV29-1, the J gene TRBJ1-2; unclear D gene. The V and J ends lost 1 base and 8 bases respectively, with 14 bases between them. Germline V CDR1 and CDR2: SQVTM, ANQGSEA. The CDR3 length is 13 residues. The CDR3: CSVEVYGSMGYTF. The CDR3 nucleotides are TGCAGCGTTGAAGTGTATGGCTCCATGGGCTACACCTTC.

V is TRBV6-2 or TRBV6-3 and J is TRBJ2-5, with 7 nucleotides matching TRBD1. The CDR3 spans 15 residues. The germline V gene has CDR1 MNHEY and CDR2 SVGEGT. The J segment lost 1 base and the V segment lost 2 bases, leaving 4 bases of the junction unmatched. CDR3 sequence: CASSYPTGAQETQYF. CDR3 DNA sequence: TGTGCCAGCAGTTACCCCACAGGGGCCCAAGAGACCCAGTACTTC.

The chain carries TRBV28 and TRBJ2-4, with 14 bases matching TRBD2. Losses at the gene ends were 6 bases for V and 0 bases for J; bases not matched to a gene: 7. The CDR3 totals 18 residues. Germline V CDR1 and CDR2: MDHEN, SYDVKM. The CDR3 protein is CASSGLAGGLLAKNIQYF. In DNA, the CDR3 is TGTGCCAGCAGCGGACTAGCGGGAGGACTACTAGCCAAAAACATTCAGTACTTC.

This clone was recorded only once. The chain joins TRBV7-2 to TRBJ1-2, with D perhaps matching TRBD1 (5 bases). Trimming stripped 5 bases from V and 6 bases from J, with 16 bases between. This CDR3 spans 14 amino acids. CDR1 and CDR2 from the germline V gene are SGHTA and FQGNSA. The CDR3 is CASSLQGNKDGYTF. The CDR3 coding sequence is TGTGCCAGCAGCCTCCAGGGAAATAAGGATGGCTACACCTTC. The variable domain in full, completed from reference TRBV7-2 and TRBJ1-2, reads GAGVSQSPSNKVTEKGKDVELRCDPISGHTALYWYRQSLGQGLEFLIYFQGNSAPDKSGLPSDRFSAERTGGSVSTLTIQRTQQEDSAVYLCASSLQGNKDGYTFGSGTRLTVV.

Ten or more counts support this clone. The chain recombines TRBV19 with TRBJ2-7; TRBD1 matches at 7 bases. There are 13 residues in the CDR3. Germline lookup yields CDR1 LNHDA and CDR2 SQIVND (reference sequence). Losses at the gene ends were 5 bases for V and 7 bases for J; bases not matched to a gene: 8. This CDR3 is CASSPRTGREQYF. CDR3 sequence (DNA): TGTGCCAGTAGTCCACGGACAGGCAGGGAGCAGTACTTC.

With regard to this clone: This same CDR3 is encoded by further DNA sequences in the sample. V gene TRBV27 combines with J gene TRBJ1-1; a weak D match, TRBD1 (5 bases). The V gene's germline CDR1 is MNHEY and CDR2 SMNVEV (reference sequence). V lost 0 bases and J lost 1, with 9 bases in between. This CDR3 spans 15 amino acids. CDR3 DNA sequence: TGTGCCAGCAGTTTATCCCTGGGGGGGAACACTGAAGCTTTCTTT. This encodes CASSLSLGGNTEAFF.

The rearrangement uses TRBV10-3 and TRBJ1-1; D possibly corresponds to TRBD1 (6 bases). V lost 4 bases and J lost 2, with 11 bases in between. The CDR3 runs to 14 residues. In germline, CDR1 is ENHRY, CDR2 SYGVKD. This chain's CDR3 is CAISGTEKNTEAFF. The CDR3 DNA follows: TGTGCCATCAGTGGGACAGAGAAAAACACTGAAGCTTTCTTT.

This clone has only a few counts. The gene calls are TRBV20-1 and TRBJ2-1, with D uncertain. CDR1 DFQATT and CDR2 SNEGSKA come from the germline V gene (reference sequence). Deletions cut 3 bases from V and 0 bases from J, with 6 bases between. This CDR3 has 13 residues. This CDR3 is CSASVSSYNEQFF. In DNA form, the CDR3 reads TGCAGTGCTAGTGTCAGCTCCTACAATGAGCAGTTCTTC.

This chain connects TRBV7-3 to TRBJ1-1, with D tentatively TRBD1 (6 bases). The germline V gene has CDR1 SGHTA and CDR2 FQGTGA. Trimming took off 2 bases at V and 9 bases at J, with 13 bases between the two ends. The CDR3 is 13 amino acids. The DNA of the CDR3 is TGTGCCAGCAGCTTATACGGGGGGCAGAAAGCTTTCTTT. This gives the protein CASSLYGGQKAFF.

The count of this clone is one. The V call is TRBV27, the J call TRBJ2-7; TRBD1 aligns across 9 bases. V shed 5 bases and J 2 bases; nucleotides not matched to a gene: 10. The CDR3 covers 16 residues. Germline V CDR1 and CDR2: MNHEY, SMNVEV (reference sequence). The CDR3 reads CASSPYRDRETYEQYF. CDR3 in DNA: TGTGCCAGCAGTCCCTACCGGGACAGGGAGACCTACGAGCAGTACTTC.

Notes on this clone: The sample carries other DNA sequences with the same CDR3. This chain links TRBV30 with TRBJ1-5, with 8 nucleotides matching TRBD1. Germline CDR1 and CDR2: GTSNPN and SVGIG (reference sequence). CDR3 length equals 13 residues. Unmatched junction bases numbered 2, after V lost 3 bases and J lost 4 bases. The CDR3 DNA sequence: TGTGCCTGGAGCGGACAGGGTAATCAGCCCCAGCATTTT. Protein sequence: CAWSGQGNQPQHF.

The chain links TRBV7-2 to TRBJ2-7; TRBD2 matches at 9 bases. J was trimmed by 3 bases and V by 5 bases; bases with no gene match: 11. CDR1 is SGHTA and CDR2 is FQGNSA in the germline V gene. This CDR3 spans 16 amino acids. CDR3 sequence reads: CASSPTTSGGGYEQYF. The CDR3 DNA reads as TGTGCCAGCAGCCCGACGACTAGCGGAGGGGGCTACGAGCAGTACTTC.

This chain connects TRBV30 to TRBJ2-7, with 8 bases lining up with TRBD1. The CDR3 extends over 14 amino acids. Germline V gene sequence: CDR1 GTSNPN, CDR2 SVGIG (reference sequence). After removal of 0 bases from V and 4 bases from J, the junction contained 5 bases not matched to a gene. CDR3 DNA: TGTGCCTGGAGTGTAGGAGGGACAGGTTACGAGCAGTACTTC. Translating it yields CAWSVGGTGYEQYF.

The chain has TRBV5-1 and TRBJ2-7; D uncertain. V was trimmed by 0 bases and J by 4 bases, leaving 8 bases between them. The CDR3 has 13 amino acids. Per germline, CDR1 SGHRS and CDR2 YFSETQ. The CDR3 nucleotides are TGCGCCAGCAGCTTGGACCTCGGGTACGAGCAGTACTTC. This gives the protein CASSLDLGYEQYF. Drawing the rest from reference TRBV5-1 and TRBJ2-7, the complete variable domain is KAGVTQTPRYLIKTRGQQVTLSCSPISGHRSVSWYQQTPGQGLQFLFEYFSETQRNKGNFPGRFSGRQFSNSRSEMNVSTLELGDSALYLCASSLDLGYEQYFGPGTRLTVT.

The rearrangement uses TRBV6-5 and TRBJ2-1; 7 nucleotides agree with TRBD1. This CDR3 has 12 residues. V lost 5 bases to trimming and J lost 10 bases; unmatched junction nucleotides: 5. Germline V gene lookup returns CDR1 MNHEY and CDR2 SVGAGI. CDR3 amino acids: CASSLHRGEQFF. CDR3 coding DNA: TGTGCCAGCAGTCTTCACAGGGGAGAGCAGTTCTTC.

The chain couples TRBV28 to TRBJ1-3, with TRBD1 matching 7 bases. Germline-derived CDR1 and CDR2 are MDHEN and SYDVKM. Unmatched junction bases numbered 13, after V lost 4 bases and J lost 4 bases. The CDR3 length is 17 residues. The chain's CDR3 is CASSSFFRGTDGNTIYF. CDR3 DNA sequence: TGTGCCAGCAGTTCTTTTTTCAGGGGGACGGACGGAAACACCATATATTTT.

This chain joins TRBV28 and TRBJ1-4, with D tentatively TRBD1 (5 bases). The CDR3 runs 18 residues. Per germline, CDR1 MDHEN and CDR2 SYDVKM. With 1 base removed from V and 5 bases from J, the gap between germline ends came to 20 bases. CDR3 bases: TGTGCCAGCAGTTTATTTGACCCCAAGACAGCTTTAAATGAAAAACTGTTTTTT. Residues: CASSLFDPKTALNEKLFF.

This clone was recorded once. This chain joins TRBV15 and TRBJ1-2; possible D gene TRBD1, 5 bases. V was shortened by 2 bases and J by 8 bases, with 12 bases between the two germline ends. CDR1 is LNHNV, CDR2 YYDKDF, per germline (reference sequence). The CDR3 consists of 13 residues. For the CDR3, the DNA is TGTGCCACCAGCAGACATCGGGGGGTCGGCTACACCTTC. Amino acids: CATSRHRGVGYTF.